This T cell receptor (beta chain) was identified in a study of OX40 agonist ivuxolimab in advanced cancers. Concerning the study at large: The costimulatory receptor OX40 (CD134) was targeted by ivuxolimab, a fully human IgG2 agonistic monoclonal antibody. The paper describes the monotherapy dose-escalation part (N of about 47 patients) of the phase I trial of ivuxolimab. Partial responses occurred in three dose-escalation patients: two with cutaneous melanoma and one with hepatocellular carcinoma. Intravenous ivuxolimab was administered to patients every 2 weeks at six dose levels: 0.01, 0.1, 0.3, 1.5, 3 and 10 mg/kg. Patients were allowed to have had prior anti-PD-1, anti-PD-L1 or anti-CTLA-4 therapy, and approximately 40% of the dose-escalation patients had been treated with checkpoint inhibitors. In the dose-escalation cohort, more than 80% of patients were male, and the mean age was around 65 years with a range of about 20 to 79. Peripheral TCRbeta sequencing was intended to test whether TCR sequence diversity was altered and clonal T-cell expansion was caused by ivuxolimab. Of the roughly 50 dose-escalation patients, hepatocellular carcinoma was present in about 19, melanoma in around 15, renal cell carcinoma in 9 and head and neck cancer in 9.

Of note for this clone: Its antigen target is currently unknown. No much larger clone is present one base from it, and per-base qualities are unavailable.

Genomic DNA was isolated from the sorted cells so that the TCRbeta CDR3 region could be sequenced. The immunoSEQ Assay was used for sequencing of TCRbeta CDR3 regions. TCRdb obtained this table from immuneACCESS and retained in-frame rearrangements with V and J assigned. These tables miss some clones; where compared with another copy, unresolved V genes account for less than half of the shortfall, and the remainder is unexplained. The sample includes 65,000 to 85,000 clones, with around 86% observed a single time. The ten largest clones add up to roughly 3.7% of the sample. Study-level results and caveats: The antigen specificity of the clonally expanded peripheral T cells was not determined. Clonal expansion of both CD4+ and CD8+ blood T cells was observed from baseline to week 6 at doses 0.1 to 3.0 mg/kg. Low levels of normalized T-cell clonal expansion were also seen in some nonresponding patients. After ivuxolimab, CD8+ T cells had more expanded clones than CD4+ T cells on average. Partial responders in the 0.1-3.0 mg/kg groups had among the lowest normalized peripheral clonal expansion, especially among CD8+ T cells.

V has 5 bases trimmed and J has 6 bases trimmed; junction bases matching no gene number 4. Reading the germline V gene gives CDR1 LGHNT and CDR2 FRNRAP. From its cysteine to its phenylalanine, the CDR3 spans 15 amino acids. Only CDR3 DNA remains: 45 bases, in frame from the first base. The trial excluded patients who had a history of autoimmune disease or who were on systemic immunosuppression. Peripheral blood for TCR sequencing was collected from all dose cohorts at baseline, on cycle 4 day 1, and on cycle 7 day 1. Samples came from an open-label, multicenter, first-in-human phase I dose-escalation trial of ivuxolimab. Adults with locally advanced or metastatic head and neck squamous cell, hepatocellular, melanoma or renal cell carcinoma were enrolled in the trial. Before TCR sequencing, CD4+ T cells and CD8+ T cells were sorted from peripheral blood as separate populations.

Sequencing was performed on CD4+ or CD8+ T cells sorted from blood, taken in a trial of the OX40 agonist ivuxolimab. This sequence originates from an adult with an advanced solid tumor such as melanoma, head and neck, liver or kidney cancer. The chain was built from TRBV12-5 and TRBJ2-2, with 12 bases matching TRBD2. The DNA reads TGTGCTAGTGGTAGGACTAGCGGGGAATCCGGGGAGCTGTTTTTT. Protein translation: CASGRTSGESGELFF.